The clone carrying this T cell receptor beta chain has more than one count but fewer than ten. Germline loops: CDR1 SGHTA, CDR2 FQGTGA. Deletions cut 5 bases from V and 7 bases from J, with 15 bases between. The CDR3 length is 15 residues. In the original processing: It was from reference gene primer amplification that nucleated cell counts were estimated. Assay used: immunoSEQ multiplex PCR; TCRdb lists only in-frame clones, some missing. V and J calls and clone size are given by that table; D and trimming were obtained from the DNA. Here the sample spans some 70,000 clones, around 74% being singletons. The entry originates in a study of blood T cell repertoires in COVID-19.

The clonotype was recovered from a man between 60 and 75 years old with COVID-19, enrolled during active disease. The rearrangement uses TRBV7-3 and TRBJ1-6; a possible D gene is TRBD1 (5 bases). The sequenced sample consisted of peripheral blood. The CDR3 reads CASSVDWQGNSPLHF. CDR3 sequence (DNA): TGTGCCAGCAGCGTAGATTGGCAGGGAAATTCACCCCTCCACTTT.